The 10 T cell receptor beta chains below were found in one sample sequenced in a study of shared clonotypes between healthy human individuals. Sequenced by immunoSEQ multiplex PCR; TCRdb stores in-frame clones only, minus some. The sample has 2 million to 2.5 million clones; 85% to 95% are singletons. Input material: naive CD4+ T cells sorted from blood. Noted subset: CD45RA+ positively selected. The source of these receptors is a man aged 18 to 30 in good health.

Remarks on this clone: Other DNA sequences in this sample translate to the same CDR3. The genes are TRBV2 and TRBJ2-2, with D possibly being TRBD1 (5 bases). Per germline, CDR1 SNHLY and CDR2 FYNNEI. The CDR3 totals 13 residues. The V end lost 6 bases, the J end lost 1 base, and 6 bases lay between the germline ends. The CDR3 DNA reads as TGTGCCAGCAGCAGGGAGAACACCGGGGAGCTGTTTTTT. Protein: CASSRENTGELFF.

In nucleotides, the CDR3 is TGTGCCAGCTCACCACGGGTGAGCGGTGAGCAGTTCTTC. Translation: CASSPRVSGEQFF. The chain recombines TRBV18 with TRBJ2-1, with D possibly TRBD2 on 5 matching bases. Trimming removed 1 base at V and 9 bases at J, with 10 bases between. The CDR3 contains 13 residues. Germline CDR1 KGHSH, CDR2 LQKENI.

This chain uses TRBV6-1 with TRBJ1-2, with 8 nucleotides matching TRBD1. Germline CDR1 MNHNS, CDR2 SASEGT. The CDR3 loop spans 13 amino acids. V dropped 2 bases and J dropped 8; count of bases not matched to a gene: 4. The CDR3 region is CASSEWTGYGYTF. The CDR3 DNA follows: TGTGCCAGCAGTGAATGGACAGGGTACGGCTACACCTTC.

This chain joins TRBV10-3 and TRBJ1-1; 7 nucleotides align to TRBD1. Germline CDR1 ENHRY, CDR2 SYGVKD. This CDR3 contains 13 residues. V gave up 10 bases and J gave up 2 bases; unmatched junction bases: 7. This CDR3 reads CATFRDSNTEAFF. The CDR3 coding sequence is TGTGCCACGTTCCGGGACAGTAACACTGAAGCTTTCTTT.

This clone was seen a single time. The chain couples TRBV19 to TRBJ1-4; 9 bases line up with TRBD1. The germline gives CDR1 LNHDA, CDR2 SQIVND (reference sequence). The CDR3 loop spans 14 amino acids. Trimming cost V 7 bases and J 8 bases; bases outside gene matches: 8. The CDR3 reads CASKRTGVNEKLFF. Here the CDR3 DNA reads TGTGCCAGTAAACGGACAGGGGTAAACGAAAAACTGTTTTTT.

The gene calls are TRBV6-5 and TRBJ2-2; TRBD1 matches 7 bases. The CDR3 is made up of 13 amino acids. Unmatched junction bases numbered 2, after V lost 10 bases and J lost 0 bases. Germline V lookup: CDR1 MNHEY, CDR2 SVGAGI. The CDR3 spells CATGTANTGELFF. The CDR3 nucleotides read TGTGCCACAGGGACAGCGAACACCGGGGAGCTGTTTTTT.

This chain connects TRBV30 to TRBJ1-2; D gene ambiguous. CDR3 size: 13 residues. CDR1 is GTSNPN, CDR2 SVGIG, per germline (reference sequence). V was cut by 4 bases and J by 3 bases, with 12 bases left in between. CDR3 bases: TGTGCCTGGACGGCGAGGGCGGACTATGGCTACACCTTC. It yields the protein CAWTARADYGYTF.

The chain recombines TRBV5-8 with TRBJ1-5; D might be TRBD1 (5 bases). V was cut by 0 bases and J by 4 bases, with 20 bases left in between. Germline V gene lookup returns CDR1 SGHTS and CDR2 YDEGEE. The CDR3 length is 18 residues. The CDR3 nucleotides read TGTGCCAGCAGCTTGGGGTTATCCGGGGCGAATTTGAATCAGCCCCAGCATTTT. Amino acid sequence: CASSLGLSGANLNQPQHF.

The CDR3 protein is CASSSKDGYTF. CDR3 DNA: TGTGCCAGCAGCTCTAAAGATGGCTACACCTTC. V usage is TRBV7-8 and J usage is TRBJ1-2; D remains unclear. Trimming removed 4 bases from V and 6 bases from J, with 6 bases in between. Germline V CDR1 and CDR2: SGHVS, FQNEAQ. The CDR3 runs to 11 residues.

The V call is TRBV5-1, the J call TRBJ1-4, with unresolved D. CDR1 is SGHRS and CDR2 is YFSETQ in the germline V gene. The CDR3 sequence is 13 residues long. V lost 0 bases and J lost 7, with 7 bases in between. CDR3 nucleotide sequence: TGCGCCAGCAGCTTGGCCCAGAGTGAAAAACTGTTTTTT. It translates to CASSLAQSEKLFF.